This T cell receptor (beta chain) was sequenced for a study of blood T cell repertoires in COVID-19. Recovered Cohort 3 donors showed two negative PCRs, clearance, or symptom resolution. Per the original methods: By means of reference gene primer amplification, nucleated cell counts were estimated. TCRdb's table, derived via immunoSEQ multiplex PCR, lists solely in-frame clones and lacks some. For V, J and clone size, that table is used; D and trimming come from the DNA. Of approximately 230,000 clones listed, around four fifths are singletons. This sequence originates from a man aged 35-49 years who had recovered from COVID-19. Specimen: PBMCs or T cells enriched from blood (not recorded which).

The CDR3 here is CASSPGTGSSYEQYF. CDR3 nucleotides: TGTGCCAGCAGCCCTGGGACAGGATCCTCCTACGAGCAGTACTTC. J is TRBJ2-7 and V is TRBV7-8, with 8 bases aligning to TRBD1. The CDR3 is made up of 15 amino acids. J was trimmed by 0 bases and V by 5 bases; bases with no gene match: 6. Germline V gene sequence: CDR1 SGHVS, CDR2 FQNEAQ. The complete variable domain, with remaining parts taken from reference TRBV7-8 and TRBJ2-7, reads GAGVSQSPRYKVAKRGQDVALRCDPISGHVSLFWYQQALGQGPEFLTYFQNEAQLDKSGLPSDRFFAERPEGSVSTLKIQRTQQEDSAVYLCASSPGTGSSYEQYFGPGTRLTVT.